The rows below give T cell receptor beta chains drawn from one sample of a study of blood T cell repertoires in COVID-19. Clones were read by immunoSEQ multiplex PCR, and TCRdb kept only the in-frame ones, dropping some. Among approximately 240,000 clones listed, nearly 85% were seen once. The sequencing input was peripheral blood. The source is a woman aged 25-40 years with COVID-19, enrolled during active disease. Both conserved end residues are part of each CDR3. The D gene is left open where the match is weak. The size field is filled for only some rows; it gives once, few, many or a size class.

j_call | d_call | clone_size | v_call | cdr3_aa | cdr3_nt
TRBJ2-7 | - | - | TRBV29-1 | CSVKTAKDYEQYF | TGCAGCGTCAAGACAGCGAAGGACTACGAGCAGTACTTC
TRBJ2-3 | TRBD2 | - | TRBV30 | CAWRIAGGDFTDTQYF | TGTGCCTGGAGAATAGCGGGGGGGGACTTCACAGATACGCAGTATTTT
TRBJ2-5 | TRBD2 | - | TRBV2 | CASSEGGRGQETQYF | TGTGCCAGCAGCGAGGGAGGGAGGGGACAAGAGACCCAGTACTTC
TRBJ1-5 | - | - | TRBV6-5 | CASSVDWDQPQHF | TGTGCCAGCAGCGTCGACTGGGATCAGCCCCAGCATTTT
TRBJ1-2 | TRBD1 | few | TRBV5-1 | CASSRDSFYGYTF | TGCGCCAGCAGCCGGGACAGCTTCTATGGCTACACCTTC
TRBJ2-1 | TRBD2 | few | TRBV7-9 | CASSLGGLAGVADEQFF | TGTGCCAGCAGCTTAGGGGGGCTAGCGGGAGTCGCCGATGAGCAGTTCTTC
TRBJ2-5 | - | few | TRBV24-1 | CATSDSRQSQETQYF | TGTGCCACCAGTGATTCACGACAGTCCCAAGAGACCCAGTACTTC
TRBJ2-7 | TRBD1 | - | TRBV7-2 | CASSLGTGVSYEQYF | TGTGCCAGCAGCCTAGGGACAGGGGTATCCTACGAGCAGTACTTC
TRBJ2-1 | TRBD2 | - | TRBV10-3 | CAISESGTSIVNEQFF | TGTGCCATCAGTGAGTCCGGGACTAGCATAGTCAATGAGCAGTTCTTC
TRBJ1-5 | - | - | TRBV7-2 | CASSVSQNQPQHF | TGTGCCAGCAGCGTTTCACAGAACCAGCCCCAGCATTTT
TRBJ1-4 | TRBD1 | - | TRBV27 | CATAPFGQGGEKLFF | TGTGCCACCGCACCCTTTGGACAGGGTGGGGAAAAACTGTTTTTT
TRBJ2-1 | - | - | TRBV3-1/TRBV3-2 | CASSQERARVDEQFF | TGTGCCAGCAGCCAAGAAAGGGCCAGGGTTGATGAGCAGTTCTTC
TRBJ2-2 | - | - | TRBV28 | CASSSMAGAYTGELFF | TGTGCCAGCAGTTCCATGGCAGGGGCGTACACCGGGGAGCTGTTTTTT
TRBJ2-7 | - | - | TRBV20-1 | CSARGTDEQYF | TGCAGTGCTAGAGGGACAGACGAGCAGTACTTC
TRBJ2-2 | - | - | TRBV7-9 | CASSLDGFSPTGELFF | TGTGCCAGCAGCTTAGACGGCTTTAGCCCCACCGGGGAGCTGTTTTTT
TRBJ2-3 | TRBD2 | - | TRBV7-2 | CASSLDLAGAAWSDTQYF | TGTGCCAGCAGCTTAGATCTAGCGGGGGCCGCTTGGTCAGATACGCAGTATTTT
TRBJ1-1 | - | - | TRBV18 | CASSRDRLTEAFF | TGTGCCAGCTCCCGAGACAGGCTCACTGAAGCTTTCTTT
TRBJ2-1 | TRBD2 | - | TRBV10-3 | CAISLTSGANEQFF | TGTGCCATCAGTTTGACTAGCGGCGCTAATGAGCAGTTCTTC
TRBJ1-1 | - | - | TRBV3-1/TRBV3-2 | CASSQGGEAFF | TGTGCCAGCAGCCAGGGGGGTGAAGCTTTCTTT
TRBJ1-3 | TRBD1 | - | TRBV29-1 | CSVDQRTGASGNTIYF | TGCAGCGTCGATCAAAGGACAGGGGCCTCTGGAAACACCATATATTTT
TRBJ2-5 | TRBD2 | - | TRBV9 | CASSVEIAGGQETQYF | TGTGCCAGCAGCGTAGAGATAGCGGGGGGCCAAGAGACCCAGTACTTC
TRBJ2-7 | TRBD1 | few | TRBV27 | CASSLGTGDAYEQYF | TGTGCCAGCAGTTTAGGGACAGGGGACGCCTACGAGCAGTACTTC
TRBJ2-5 | TRBD2 | - | TRBV6-2/TRBV6-3 | CASSYRSGGQETQYF | TGTGCCAGCAGTTACAGGTCGGGAGGGCAAGAGACCCAGTACTTC
TRBJ1-4 | TRBD1 | once | TRBV9 | CASSSPTGESSDEKLFF | TGTGCCAGCAGCTCACCGACAGGGGAAAGTTCGGATGAAAAACTGTTTTTT
TRBJ2-7 | TRBD2 | - | TRBV5-1 | CASSLVGTSGYEQYF | TGCGCCAGCAGCTTGGTTGGGACTAGCGGCTACGAGCAGTACTTC
TRBJ1-4 | - | - | TRBV5-4 | CASSLAGSSTTNEKLFF | TGTGCCAGCAGCTTGGCGGGAAGCTCCACAACTAATGAAAAACTGTTTTTT
TRBJ2-3 | - | - | TRBV28 | CASSLDADRNTQYF | TGTGCCAGCAGTCTAGACGCAGATCGGAATACGCAGTATTTT
TRBJ1-2 | - | - | TRBV9 | CASSVEMGGTRYTF | TGTGCCAGCAGCGTAGAGATGGGGGGGACTCGCTACACCTTC
TRBJ1-4 | TRBD1 | - | TRBV29-1 | CSVVGQDGKLFF | TGCAGCGTTGTGGGACAGGACGGTAAACTGTTTTTT
TRBJ1-4 | TRBD1 | - | TRBV29-1 | CSVAQDRGRINEKLFF | TGCAGCGTCGCCCAGGACAGGGGGCGGATTAATGAAAAACTGTTTTTT
TRBJ1-1 | - | - | TRBV5-1 | CASSLIGRGEEAFF | TGCGCCAGCAGCTTGATAGGGAGAGGAGAGGAAGCTTTCTTT
TRBJ2-2 | TRBD2 | - | TRBV4-2 | CASSQESGGRGTGELFF | TGTGCCAGCAGCCAAGAATCGGGAGGGCGTGGCACCGGGGAGCTGTTTTTT
TRBJ2-7 | TRBD2 | - | TRBV27 | CASSPRVQREGSYEQYF | TGTGCCAGCAGTCCTCGTGTCCAGCGGGAGGGCTCCTACGAGCAGTACTTC
TRBJ2-5 | TRBD2 | - | TRBV6-6 | CASTFSGRYQETQYF | TGTGCCAGCACTTTTAGCGGGAGGTACCAAGAGACCCAGTACTTC
TRBJ2-1 | TRBD1 | - | TRBV19 | CASSRTGGWSYNEQFF | TGTGCCAGTAGCCGGACAGGGGGCTGGTCCTACAATGAGCAGTTCTTC
TRBJ2-2 | - | - | TRBV24-1 | CATSDPLAGELFF | TGTGCCACCAGTGATCCTCTCGCCGGGGAGCTGTTTTTT
TRBJ2-6 | - | - | TRBV6-2/TRBV6-3 | CASSPLEGLSGANVLTF | TGTGCCAGCAGTCCCCTCGAGGGCCTCTCTGGGGCCAACGTCCTGACTTTC
TRBJ1-2 | TRBD1 | - | TRBV28 | CASSWGQGAYGYTF | TGTGCCAGCAGCTGGGGACAGGGGGCCTATGGCTACACCTTC
TRBJ1-4 | TRBD1 | - | TRBV27 | CASSLDRVREKLFF | TGTGCCAGCAGCTTGGACAGGGTGAGGGAAAAACTGTTTTTT
TRBJ2-4 | - | - | TRBV18 | CASSPASLNIQYF | TGTGCCAGCTCACCCGCCAGTTTAAACATTCAGTACTTC
TRBJ2-1 | TRBD2 | - | TRBV6-2/TRBV6-3 | CASSRIASGHNEQFF | TGTGCCAGCAGTAGGATCGCTAGCGGGCACAATGAGCAGTTCTTC
TRBJ1-5 | - | - | TRBV28 | CASSRQVGAAQPQHF | TGTGCCAGCAGCCGACAGGTTGGGGCGGCTCAGCCCCAGCATTTT
TRBJ2-3 | TRBD2 | - | TRBV5-4 | CATELADTDTQYF | TGTGCCACGGAACTAGCGGACACAGATACGCAGTATTTT